The present entry profiles one T cell receptor beta chain with its context. Its antigen remains unidentified. These data originate in a study of T cell responses to AZD1222 COVID-19 vaccine. The data were produced by immunoSEQ multiplex PCR, yet TCRdb's version contains in-frame clones alone and is incomplete. Of under 150,000 clones listed, approximately 94% are singletons. Germline-derived CDR1 and CDR2 are SSHAT and FNYEAQ (reference sequence). The length of the CDR3 is 16 residues. V was trimmed by 5 bases and J by 3 bases, leaving 20 bases between them. General study points: Recipients of two AZD1222 doses showed rising Spike-specific TCR breadth and depth. CD4 TCRs associated with vaccination spanned spike, dominating at 160-218 and 743-854. Nearly half of the spike-specific TCRs reportedly recognize variant regions that carry no mutations.

This sample comprised peripheral blood, obtained on day 0 of AZD1222 vaccination. This receptor was obtained from an adult in good health. The chain recombines TRBV7-7 with TRBJ2-7; the D gene is possibly TRBD1 (5 bases). The CDR3 sequence: CASSPPRQRVDYEQYF. In DNA form, the CDR3 reads TGTGCCAGCAGCCCGCCCCGACAGCGCGTGGACTACGAGCAGTACTTC. Based on the CDR3 plus reference TRBV7-7 and TRBJ2-7, the full variable domain is GAGVSQSPRYKVTKRGQDVTLRCDPISSHATLYWYQQALGQGPEFLTYFNYEAQPDKSGLPSDRFSAERPEGSISTLTIQRTEQRDSAMYRCASSPPRQRVDYEQYFGPGTRLTVT.